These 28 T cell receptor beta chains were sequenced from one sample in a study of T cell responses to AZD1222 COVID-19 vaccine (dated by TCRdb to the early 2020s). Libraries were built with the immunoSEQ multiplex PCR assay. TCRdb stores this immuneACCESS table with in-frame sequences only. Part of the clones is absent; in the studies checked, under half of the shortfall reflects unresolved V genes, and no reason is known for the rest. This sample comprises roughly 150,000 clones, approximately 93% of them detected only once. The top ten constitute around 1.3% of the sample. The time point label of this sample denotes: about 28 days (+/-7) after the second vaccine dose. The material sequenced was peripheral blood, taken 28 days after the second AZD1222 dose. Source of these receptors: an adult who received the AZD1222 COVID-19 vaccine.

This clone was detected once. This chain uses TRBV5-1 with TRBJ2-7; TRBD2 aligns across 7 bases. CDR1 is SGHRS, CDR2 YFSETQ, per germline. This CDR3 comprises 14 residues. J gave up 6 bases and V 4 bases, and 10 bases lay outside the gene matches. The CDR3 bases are TGCGCCAGCAGCCCGGCGGGGGTAGTAGGCGAGCAGTACTTC. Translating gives CASSPAGVVGEQYF.

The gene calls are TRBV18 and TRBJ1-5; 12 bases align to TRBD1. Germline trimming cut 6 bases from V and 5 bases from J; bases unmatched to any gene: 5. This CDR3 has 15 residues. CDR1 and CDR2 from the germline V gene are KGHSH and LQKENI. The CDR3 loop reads CASSVGQGAYQPQHF. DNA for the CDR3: TGTGCCAGCTCGGTGGGACAGGGGGCTTATCAGCCCCAGCATTTT. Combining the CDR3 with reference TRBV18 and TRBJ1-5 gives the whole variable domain NAGVMQNPRHLVRRRGQEARLRCSPMKGHSHVYWYRQLPEEGLKFMVYLQKENIIDESGMPKERFSAEFPKEGPSILRIQQVVRGDSAAYFCASSVGQGAYQPQHFGDGTRLSIL.

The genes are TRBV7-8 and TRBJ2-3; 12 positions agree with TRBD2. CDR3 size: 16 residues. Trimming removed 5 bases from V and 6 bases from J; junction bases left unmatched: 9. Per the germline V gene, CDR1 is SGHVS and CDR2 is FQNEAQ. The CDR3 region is CASSLETSGGPDTQYF. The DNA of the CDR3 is TGTGCCAGCAGCCTCGAAACTAGCGGGGGGCCGGATACGCAGTATTTT.

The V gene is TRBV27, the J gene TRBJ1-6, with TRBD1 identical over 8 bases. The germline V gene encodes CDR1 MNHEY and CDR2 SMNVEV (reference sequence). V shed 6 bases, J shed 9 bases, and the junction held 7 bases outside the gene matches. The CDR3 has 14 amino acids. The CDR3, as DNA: TGTGCCAGCAGCCAGGGGGCTTTGGGTTCACCCCTCCACTTT. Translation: CASSQGALGSPLHF.

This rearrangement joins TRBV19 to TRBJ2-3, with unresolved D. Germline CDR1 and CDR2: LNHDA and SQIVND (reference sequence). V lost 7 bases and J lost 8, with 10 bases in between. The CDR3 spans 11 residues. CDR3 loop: CASIVSGTQYF. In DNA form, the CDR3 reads TGTGCCAGTATCGTGAGTGGTACGCAGTATTTT.

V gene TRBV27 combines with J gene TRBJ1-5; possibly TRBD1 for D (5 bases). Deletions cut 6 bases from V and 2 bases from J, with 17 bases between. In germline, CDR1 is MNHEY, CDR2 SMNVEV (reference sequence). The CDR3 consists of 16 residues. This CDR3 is CASRPRRDGGNQPQHF. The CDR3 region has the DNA TGTGCCAGCAGGCCGCGCCGGGACGGAGGCAATCAGCCCCAGCATTTT.

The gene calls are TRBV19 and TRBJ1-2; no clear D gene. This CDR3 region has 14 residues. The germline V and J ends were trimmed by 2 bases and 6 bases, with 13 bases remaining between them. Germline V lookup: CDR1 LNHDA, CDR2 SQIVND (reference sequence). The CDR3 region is CASSISVPKDGYTF. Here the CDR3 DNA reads TGTGCCAGTAGTATATCGGTACCAAAGGATGGCTACACCTTC.

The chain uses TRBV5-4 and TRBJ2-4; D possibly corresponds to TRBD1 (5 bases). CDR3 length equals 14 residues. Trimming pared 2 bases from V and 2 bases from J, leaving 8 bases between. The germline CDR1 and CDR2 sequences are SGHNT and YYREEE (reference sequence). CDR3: CASSFWTSKNIQYF. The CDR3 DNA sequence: TGTGCCAGCAGCTTTTGGACATCCAAAAACATTCAGTACTTC.

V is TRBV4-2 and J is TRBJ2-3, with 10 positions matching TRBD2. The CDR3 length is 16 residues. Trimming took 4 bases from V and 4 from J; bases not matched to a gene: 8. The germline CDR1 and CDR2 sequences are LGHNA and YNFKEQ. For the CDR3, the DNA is TGTGCCAGCAGCCCTAAGCGGGAGGGCCGGGCAGATACGCAGTATTTT. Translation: CASSPKREGRADTQYF.

This CDR3 reads CASRMTSGRRNEQFF. In DNA form, the CDR3 reads TGTGCCAGCAGAATGACTAGCGGGAGAAGGAATGAGCAGTTCTTC. This chain links TRBV28 with TRBJ2-1, with TRBD2 matching over 12 bases. Germline lookup yields CDR1 MDHEN and CDR2 SYDVKM. This CDR3 has 15 amino acids. J was trimmed by 7 bases and V by 6 bases; bases with no gene match: 7.

CDR3 sequence: CASSSGTEWVLEQYF. The CDR3 bases are TGCGCCAGCAGCTCGGGGACAGAGTGGGTGTTGGAGCAGTACTTC. The gene calls are TRBV5-1 and TRBJ2-7; the match to TRBD1 covers 7 bases. Unmatched junction bases numbered 13, after V lost 3 bases and J lost 7 bases. The CDR3 covers 15 residues. Germline CDR1 and CDR2: SGHRS and YFSETQ.

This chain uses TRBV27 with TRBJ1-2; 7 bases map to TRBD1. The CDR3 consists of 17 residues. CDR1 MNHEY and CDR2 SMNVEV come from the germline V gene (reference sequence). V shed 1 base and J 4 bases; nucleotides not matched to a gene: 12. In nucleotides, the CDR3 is TGTGCCAGCAGTTTATATTCCTCTGGCAGGGGGGGCTATGGCTACACCTTC. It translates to CASSLYSSGRGGYGYTF.

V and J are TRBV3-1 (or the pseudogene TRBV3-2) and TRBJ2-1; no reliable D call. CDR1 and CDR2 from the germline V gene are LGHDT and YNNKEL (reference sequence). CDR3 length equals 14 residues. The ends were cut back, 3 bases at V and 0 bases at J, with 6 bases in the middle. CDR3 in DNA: TGTGCCAGCAGCCAGGCGGTCTCCTACAATGAGCAGTTCTTC. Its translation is CASSQAVSYNEQFF.

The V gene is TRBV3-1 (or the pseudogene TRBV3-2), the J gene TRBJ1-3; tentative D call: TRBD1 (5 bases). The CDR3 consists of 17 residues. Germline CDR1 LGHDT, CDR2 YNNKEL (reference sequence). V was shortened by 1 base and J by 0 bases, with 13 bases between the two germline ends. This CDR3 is CASSQGPTGRSGNTIYF. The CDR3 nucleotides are TGTGCCAGCAGCCAAGGTCCCACAGGTCGCTCTGGAAACACCATATATTTT.

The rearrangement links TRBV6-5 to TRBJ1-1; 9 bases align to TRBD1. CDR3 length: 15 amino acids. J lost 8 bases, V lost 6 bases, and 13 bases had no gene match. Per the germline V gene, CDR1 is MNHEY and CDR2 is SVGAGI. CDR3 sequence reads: CASSLEAGTGREAFF. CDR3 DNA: TGTGCCAGCAGCCTAGAAGCGGGGACAGGGAGAGAAGCTTTCTTT.

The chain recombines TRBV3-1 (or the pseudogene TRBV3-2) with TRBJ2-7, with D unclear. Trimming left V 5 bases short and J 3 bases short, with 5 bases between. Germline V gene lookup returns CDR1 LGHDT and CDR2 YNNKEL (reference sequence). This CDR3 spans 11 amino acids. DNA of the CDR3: TGTGCCAGCAGCGGGGACTACGAGCAGTACTTC. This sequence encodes CASSGDYEQYF.

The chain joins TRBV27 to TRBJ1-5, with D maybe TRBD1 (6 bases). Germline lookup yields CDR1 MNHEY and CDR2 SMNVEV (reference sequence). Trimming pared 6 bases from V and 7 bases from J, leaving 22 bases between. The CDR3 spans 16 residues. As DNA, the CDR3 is TGTGCCAGCAGCCAAGCTTCAGGGGAATGGTACCAGCCCCAGCATTTT. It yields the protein CASSQASGEWYQPQHF.

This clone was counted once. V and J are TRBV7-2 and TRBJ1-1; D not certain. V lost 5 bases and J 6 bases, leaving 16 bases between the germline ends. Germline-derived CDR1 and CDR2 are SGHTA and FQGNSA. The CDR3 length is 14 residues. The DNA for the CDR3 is TGTGCCAGCAGCCCTCAGTGGGTCGGCGCTGAAGCTTTCTTT. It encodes CASSPQWVGAEAFF.

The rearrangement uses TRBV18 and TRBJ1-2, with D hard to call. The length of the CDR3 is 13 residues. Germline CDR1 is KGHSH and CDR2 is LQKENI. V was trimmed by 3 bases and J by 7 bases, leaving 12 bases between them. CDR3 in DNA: TGTGCCAGCTCACCTGTGGCCGGCCGTGGCTACACCTTC. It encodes CASSPVAGRGYTF.

DNA of the CDR3: TGTGCCAGCAGGCCCTCACAGGGGGCGCGGAACGAGCAGTACTTC. It encodes CASRPSQGARNEQYF. The chain links TRBV27 to TRBJ2-7, with 9 bases that match TRBD1. Per the germline V gene, CDR1 is MNHEY and CDR2 is SMNVEV (reference sequence). The CDR3 is 15 residues long. With 6 bases clipped from V and 5 bases from J, the junction kept 11 bases outside the gene matches.

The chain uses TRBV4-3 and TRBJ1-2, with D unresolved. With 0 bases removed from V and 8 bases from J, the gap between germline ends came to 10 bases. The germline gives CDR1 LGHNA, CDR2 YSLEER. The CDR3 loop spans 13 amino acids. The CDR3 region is CASSQERGVGYTF. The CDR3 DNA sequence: TGCGCCAGCAGCCAAGAGAGAGGAGTCGGCTACACCTTC.

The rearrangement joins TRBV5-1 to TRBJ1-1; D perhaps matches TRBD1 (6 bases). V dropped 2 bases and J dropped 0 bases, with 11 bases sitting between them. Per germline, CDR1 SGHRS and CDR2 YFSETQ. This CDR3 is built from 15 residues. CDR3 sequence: CASSLQGIVNTEAFF. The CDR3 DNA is TGCGCCAGCAGCTTACAGGGAATCGTGAACACTGAAGCTTTCTTT.

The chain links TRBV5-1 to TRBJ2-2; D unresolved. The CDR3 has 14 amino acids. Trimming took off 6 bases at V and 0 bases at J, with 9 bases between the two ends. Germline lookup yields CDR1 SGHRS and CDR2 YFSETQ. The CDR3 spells CASNTQSNTGELFF. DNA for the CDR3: TGCGCCAGCAACACGCAGTCGAACACCGGGGAGCTGTTTTTT.

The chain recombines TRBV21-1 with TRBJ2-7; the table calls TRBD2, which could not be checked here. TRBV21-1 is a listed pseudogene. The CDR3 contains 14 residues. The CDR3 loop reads CASTPGRVGDEQYF. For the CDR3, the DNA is TGTGCCAGCACCCCGGGGAGGGTAGGAGACGAGCAGTACTTC.

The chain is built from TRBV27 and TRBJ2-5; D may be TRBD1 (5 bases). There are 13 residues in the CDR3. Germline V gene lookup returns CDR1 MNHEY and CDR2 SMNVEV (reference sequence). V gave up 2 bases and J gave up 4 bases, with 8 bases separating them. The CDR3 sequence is CASSLQGPETQYF. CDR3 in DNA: TGTGCCAGCAGTTTACAGGGTCCAGAGACCCAGTACTTC.

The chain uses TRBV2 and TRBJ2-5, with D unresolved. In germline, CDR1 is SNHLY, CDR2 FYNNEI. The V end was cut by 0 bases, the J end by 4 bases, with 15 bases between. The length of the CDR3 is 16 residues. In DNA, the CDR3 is TGTGCCAGCAGTGAAGCTAAGGGAAACACCCCAGAGACCCAGTACTTC. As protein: CASSEAKGNTPETQYF.

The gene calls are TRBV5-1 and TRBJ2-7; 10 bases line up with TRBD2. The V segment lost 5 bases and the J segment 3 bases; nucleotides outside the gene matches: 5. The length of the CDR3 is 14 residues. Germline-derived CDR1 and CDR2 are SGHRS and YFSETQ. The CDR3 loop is CASRDLAGDYEQYF. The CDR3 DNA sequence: TGCGCCAGCAGAGATCTAGCGGGAGACTACGAGCAGTACTTC. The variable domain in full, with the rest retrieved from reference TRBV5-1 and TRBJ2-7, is KAGVTQTPRYLIKTRGQQVTLSCSPISGHRSVSWYQQTPGQGLQFLFEYFSETQRNKGNFPGRFSGRQFSNSRSEMNVSTLELGDSALYLCASRDLAGDYEQYFGPGTRLTVT.

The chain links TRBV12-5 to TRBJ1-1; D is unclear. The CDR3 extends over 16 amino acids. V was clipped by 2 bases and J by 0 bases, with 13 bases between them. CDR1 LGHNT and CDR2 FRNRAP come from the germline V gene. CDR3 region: CASGLFPTAMNTEAFF. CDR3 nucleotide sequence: TGTGCTAGTGGTTTGTTCCCGACGGCTATGAACACTGAAGCTTTCTTT.